This T cell receptor (beta chain) is drawn from a study of T-cell reconstitution after alpha-beta-depleted transplantation in children. The table lists this clonotype with many counts. Its antigen remains unidentified. Whole-study findings and limits: Where alpha-beta T cells came from about two months after transplant was reportedly several hundred expanded graft clones. One year after transplant, T-cell counts and diversity came mostly from newly produced T cells. It was surviving recipient T cells and thymic progenitors that gave some patients high TCRbeta diversity at day 60.

Researchers prepared the TCRbeta library using unique molecular identifiers, the study reports. TCRdb processed the PCR reads anew with MiXCR; each CDR3 protein has one entry. The table shows about 300,000 distinct CDR3 sequences, with 6.5% to 9% occurring only once. Germline V CDR1 and CDR2: SGHVS, FQNEAQ. With 5 bases removed from V and 1 base from J, the gap between germline ends came to 15 bases. The CDR3 is 16 residues long. The sequences come from peripheral blood, collected 360 days after TCRalphabeta/CD19-depleted stem cell transplant. The V and J genes are TRBV7-8 and TRBJ2-1; possibly TRBD1 or TRBD2 for D (5 bases each). This TCR came from a female patient between 2 and 10 years old who had a stem cell transplant for Fanconi anemia, so the T cells may come from the graft donor. CDR3 protein: CASSRGDGESYNEQFF. CDR3 nucleotide sequence: TGTGCCAGCAGCAGAGGGGACGGGGAATCCTACAATGAGCAGTTCTTC. The whole variable domain, filled in from reference TRBV7-8 and TRBJ2-1, reads GAGVSQSPRYKVAKRGQDVALRCDPISGHVSLFWYQQALGQGPEFLTYFQNEAQLDKSGLPSDRFFAERPEGSVSTLKIQRTQQEDSAVYLCASSRGDGESYNEQFFGPGTRLTVL.